This TCR beta chain was sequenced during a study of T cells in Graves' hyperthyroidism and ophthalmopathy. Amplification of TCR beta CDR3 regions was performed using RNA transcripts as template. With the HTBI primer set, the TCR CDR3 went through a first round of RT-PCR. MiXCR was run by TCRdb on the multiplex PCR reads, yielding one entry per CDR3 protein. The table records hundreds of thousands of distinct CDR3 sequences, roughly 14% of them present only once. The CDR3 loop spans 17 amino acids. Trimming pared 1 base from V and 5 bases from J, leaving 20 bases between. This clonotype was found a few times. PBMCs were obtained from 9 to 10 ml fresh peripheral blood.

Material for sequencing was blood. The sequence came from a woman aged 40 to 50 with Graves' ophthalmopathy. The chain couples TRBV12-3 or TRBV12-4 to TRBJ1-2, with unresolved D. Here the CDR3 DNA reads TGTGCCAGCAGTTTAGTCTATTGGGGAACAGAGGCATATGGCTACACCTTC. This translates into CASSLVYWGTEAYGYTF.